These T cell receptor beta chains were read from a single sample in a study of shared clonotypes between healthy human individuals. Method: immunoSEQ multiplex PCR; TCRdb's copy keeps in-frame clones and lacks some. The data contain 2 million to 2.5 million clones, almost 96% of them seen just once; the ten biggest clones take up around 0.13%. The material sequenced was naive CD4+ T cells sorted from blood. These receptors came from a man younger than 35 in good health. Each CDR3 is given with its conserved first and last residue. A D gene is named only where the DNA matches it firmly. The listing skips clone size in some rows; elsewhere it reads once, few, many or a size class.

TGTGCCAGCAGTTACTCTCCGGGCTCGTATAATGAAAAACTGTTTTTT	CASSYSPGSYNEKLFF	-	TRBJ1-4	TRBV6-6	-
TGTGCTAGCAGCTTAGACAGGGGAAATGAGCAGTTCTTC	CASSLDRGNEQFF	-	TRBJ2-1	TRBV7-7	TRBD1
TGTGCCAGCAGCTTGGATTACGGGCCCCAGCATTTT	CASSLDYGPQHF	-	TRBJ1-5	TRBV5-4	-
TGTGCCAGCAGCTTTCAGGACAGGGGGACCTATGGCTACACCTTC	CASSFQDRGTYGYTF	-	TRBJ1-2	TRBV5-6	TRBD1
TGTGCCAGCAGCTCGGGACAGAGCCACACCGGACTAGCGGGAGGAGGGTGGCAGTTCTTC	CASSSGQSHTGLAGGGWQFF	-	TRBJ2-1	TRBV13	TRBD2
TGTGCCAGCAGCTCCGACGGCGGCCCAAACGCAGATACGCAGTATTTT	CASSSDGGPNADTQYF	-	TRBJ2-3	TRBV11-3	-
TGTGCCAGCAGCCAAGGGGTCAGCTCCTATAATTCACCCCTCCACTTT	CASSQGVSSYNSPLHF	-	TRBJ1-6	TRBV5-6	-
TGTGCCAGCAGCGTCACCGGGACAGGGTGGGAGACAGATACGCAGTATTTT	CASSVTGTGWETDTQYF	-	TRBJ2-3	TRBV9	TRBD1
TGTGCCAGCAGCTCACCGGGACAGGGCGACTATGGCTACACCTTC	CASSSPGQGDYGYTF	-	TRBJ1-2	TRBV5-4	TRBD1
TGTGCCACGGGGCCTCCTAACTATGGCTACACCTTC	CATGPPNYGYTF	-	TRBJ1-2	TRBV28	-
TGTGCCAGCATTCCGACAGGGAACACCGGGGAGCTGTTTTTT	CASIPTGNTGELFF	-	TRBJ2-2	TRBV6-1	-
TGCGCCAGCAGCTTGTATAGGGCCGAGGAGCTGTTTTTT	CASSLYRAEELFF	-	TRBJ2-2	TRBV5-1	-
TGTGCCAGCAGTATCCGGGACCCTCCCTACAATGAGCAGTTCTTC	CASSIRDPPYNEQFF	-	TRBJ2-1	TRBV6-5	-
TGCGCCAGCAGCTTCAGCGGGGGAAGCTCCTACGAGCAGTACTTC	CASSFSGGSSYEQYF	-	TRBJ2-7	TRBV5-1	TRBD2
TGTGCCAGCAGCGAGGACAGGGTCCAGGCCTATGGCTACACCTTC	CASSEDRVQAYGYTF	once	TRBJ1-2	TRBV9	TRBD1
TGTGCCAGCAGCCCTGCCGATCGGACAGGGGGCATCTACGAGCAGTACTTC	CASSPADRTGGIYEQYF	-	TRBJ2-7	TRBV5-6	TRBD1
TGTGCCAGCAGCTTGGCTGCTACAGGGATCGGGGAGACCCAGTACTTC	CASSLAATGIGETQYF	-	TRBJ2-5	TRBV5-4	-
TGTGCCAGCTCACCACCGGTGGCAGGGAAACGGAACTATGGCTACACCTTC	CASSPPVAGKRNYGYTF	-	TRBJ1-2	TRBV18	-
TGCGCCAGCAGTGCCGGGACAGGGAACACTGAAGCTTTCTTT	CASSAGTGNTEAFF	few	TRBJ1-1	TRBV10-1	TRBD1
TGTGCCACCAGGGTTCCGACAGGTCTCTCCTACGAGCAGTACTTC	CATRVPTGLSYEQYF	-	TRBJ2-7	TRBV15	-
TGCGCCAGCAGCAAGGAGGGTGTCGGCAATCAGCCCCAGCATTTT	CASSKEGVGNQPQHF	-	TRBJ1-5	TRBV5-1	-
TGTGCCAGCAGCTTAGGTAGGGGGGAGCAGTTCTTC	CASSLGRGEQFF	-	TRBJ2-1	TRBV7-2	-
TGTGCCAGCAGTTTCGGAGAGACTACCTCTGAAGCTTTCTTT	CASSFGETTSEAFF	-	TRBJ1-1	TRBV27	-
TGTGCCAGCAGGGCGGACGCGGGGGGGCAGTACTTC	CASRADAGGQYF	-	TRBJ2-7	TRBV28	TRBD2
TGTGCCAGCAGGACCTGGGACTCTGGGGCCAACGTCCTGACTTTC	CASRTWDSGANVLTF	-	TRBJ2-6	TRBV6-1	-
TGTGCCACCGGGCGTAACCTGAACACTGAAGCTTTCTTT	CATGRNLNTEAFF	-	TRBJ1-1	TRBV19	-
TGTGCCACCAAAGCAGGGGCAGAGACCTATGGCTACACCTTC	CATKAGAETYGYTF	once	TRBJ1-2	TRBV6-5	-
TGTGCCTGGAGTGGAGCAGGGTTTTCTGAAGGCTACACCTTC	CAWSGAGFSEGYTF	-	TRBJ1-2	TRBV30	-
TGTGCCAGCAGGGTCGGGAATACGCAGTATTTT	CASRVGNTQYF	-	TRBJ2-3	TRBV6-6	-
TGTGCCAGCACCTTAGGAGGTATCCGAGGAAACACCATATATTTT	CASTLGGIRGNTIYF	once	TRBJ1-3	TRBV28	-
TGTGCCAGCAGTTCAAACATGAACACTGAAGCTTTCTTT	CASSSNMNTEAFF	-	TRBJ1-1	TRBV6-5	-
TGCGCCAGCAGTCGAACAGGGGGCTATGGCTACACCTTC	CASSRTGGYGYTF	-	TRBJ1-2	TRBV10-1	TRBD1
TGTGCCTGGACCTCGGGACAGGGGGCCTACGAGCAGTACTTC	CAWTSGQGAYEQYF	-	TRBJ2-7	TRBV30	TRBD1
TGTGCCAGCAGCTCCGTAGCCAAAAACATTCAGTACTTC	CASSSVAKNIQYF	-	TRBJ2-4	TRBV11-2	-
TGTGCCAGTAAGGACAGGGAGTGGGGTAACTATGGCTACACCTTC	CASKDREWGNYGYTF	once	TRBJ1-2	TRBV19	TRBD1
TGTGCCAGAAGCTTATTGACAGGGGCTAGCAATCAGCCCCAGCATTTT	CARSLLTGASNQPQHF	-	TRBJ1-5	TRBV5-3	TRBD1
TGTGCCATCAGTGGAGGTCAGGGGCGATACGAGCAGTACTTC	CAISGGQGRYEQYF	-	TRBJ2-7	TRBV10-3	-
TGCAGCGTTGTCCCGGACACGTTCTCCTACGAGCAGTACTTC	CSVVPDTFSYEQYF	-	TRBJ2-7	TRBV29-1	-
TGTGCCAGCAGCTTAGCAAAGGCAGTAGCCCAAGAGACCCAGTACTTC	CASSLAKAVAQETQYF	-	TRBJ2-5	TRBV7-9	-
TGTGCCAGCAGTGAATTCTTCAATGAGCAGTTCTTC	CASSEFFNEQFF	-	TRBJ2-1	TRBV2	-
TGTGCCAGCAGCTTACCGAGCTCTGGAAACACCATATATTTT	CASSLPSSGNTIYF	once	TRBJ1-3	TRBV7-6	-
TGTGCCAGTGGCGGAGATACGCAGTATTTT	CASGGDTQYF	-	TRBJ2-3	TRBV21-1	-
TGTGCCAGCATTGGGGTAATCACTGAAGCTTTCTTT	CASIGVITEAFF	-	TRBJ1-1	TRBV6-1	-
TGTGCCAGCAGCTTAGTGGGGACAGCGAGGATTCTGGGGACCCAGTACTTC	CASSLVGTARILGTQYF	-	TRBJ2-5	TRBV7-2	TRBD1
TGTGCCAGCCTTGGGCGGTTCAATTCACCCCTCCACTTT	CASLGRFNSPLHF	-	TRBJ1-6	TRBV6-1	-
TGCGCCAGCAGCCAAGAAGCCTTGACAAACAATGAGCAGTTCTTC	CASSQEALTNNEQFF	-	TRBJ2-1	TRBV4-3	-
TGTGCCAGCCCTGATGCTGAACGGGGGGACCTGTACTTC	CASPDAERGDLYF	-	TRBJ2-7	TRBV18	TRBD2
TGTGCCTGGACCTTAGGTCAGGCAGGCGAGACCCAGTACTTC	CAWTLGQAGETQYF	-	TRBJ2-5	TRBV30	-
TGCGCCAGCAGCTCGGAGGGTCTGAACACTGAAGCTTTCTTT	CASSSEGLNTEAFF	once	TRBJ1-1	TRBV5-1	-
TGTGCCAGCAGCTTATCAGGGGATCTCCTCCACTTT	CASSLSGDLLHF	few	TRBJ1-6	TRBV5-5	-
TGCGCCAGCAGCTCGGGACAGGGCCTTAATGAAAAACTGTTTTTT	CASSSGQGLNEKLFF	-	TRBJ1-4	TRBV5-1	TRBD1
TGTGCCAGCCTCGACAGGAACACCGGGGAGCTGTTTTTT	CASLDRNTGELFF	-	TRBJ2-2	TRBV28	-